The T cell receptor (beta chain) under discussion was sequenced for a study of T-cell reconstitution after alpha-beta-depleted transplantation in children. As to this clonotype: The antigen is unknown.

Preparation of the TCRbeta library involved a method that used unique molecular identifiers. TCRdb called the PCR reads again in MiXCR, with one record for every CDR3 protein. The sample records fewer than 350,000 distinct CDR3 sequences, around 7.1% being singletons. General study points: Once a year had passed after transplant, T-cell counts and diversity came mostly from newly produced T cells. Reportedly, only several hundred clones from non-depleted graft cells drove alpha-beta T-cell counts at about two months.

Per germline, CDR1 DFQATT and CDR2 SNEGSKA (reference sequence). The CDR3 spans 14 residues. V dropped 2 bases and J dropped 7 bases, with 15 bases sitting between them. The chain recombines TRBV20-1 with TRBJ1-5; D is perhaps TRBD1 (6 bases). The TCR originated in a female patient between 2 and 10 years old who had a stem cell transplant for Fanconi anemia, so the T cells may come from the graft donor. The sample in question was peripheral blood, obtained 360 days after TCRalphabeta/CD19-depleted stem cell transplant. The CDR3 loop is CSARLRGDLQPQHF. The DNA of the CDR3 is TGCAGTGCTAGACTCAGGGGAGATTTGCAGCCCCAGCATTTT.